This record covers a single T cell receptor beta chain. Treatment given: randomized to nivolumab then ipilimumab (arm A) or the reverse (arm B). No patient had prior DNA-damaging chemotherapy. From thawed PBMCs, live CD3+CD8+ cells negative for CD19 and CD56 were sorted. The data belong to a study of sequential checkpoint blockade in melanoma. Study-level information: Maintenance nivolumab came after either treatment sequence.

Profiling relied on immunoSEQ multiplex PCR, and the TCRdb table lists in-frame clones only, not all of them. The table records more than 9,500 clones, 70% to 75% of them present only once. CDR3 length: 14 residues. Trimming stripped 3 bases from V and 2 bases from J, with 10 bases between. Germline V lookup: CDR1 LNHDA, CDR2 SQIVND (reference sequence). This sample comprised CD8+ T cells sorted from blood (inferred from file names), obtained from a patient given nivolumab and ipilimumab in sequence. This rearrangement joins TRBV19 to TRBJ1-1; a possible D gene is TRBD1 (6 bases). The receptor comes from a human donor with melanoma. CDR3 in DNA: TGTGCCAGTAGTATCAGCAGGGGTAACACTGAAGCTTTCTTT. As protein: CASSISRGNTEAFF.